What follows is one T cell receptor beta chain and its context. As yet, its antigen is unknown. The same CDR3 can be traced to other DNA sequences in this sample. The data stem from a study of shared clonotypes between healthy human individuals. Study details: CD8 memory received one plate per donor, CD8 naive two, CD4 memory three and CD4 naive three.

Broader study findings: What naive subsets generally showed was a larger estimated richness than memory subsets showed.

Over several immunoSEQ plates, each subset's genomic DNA was distributed in even portions. Profiled with immunoSEQ multiplex PCR; TCRdb holds only in-frame clones, not every one. The sample holds approximately 1.5 million clones, roughly 98.5% seen once. The CDR3 length is 12 residues. From germline, CDR1 is SEHNR and CDR2 FQNEAQ (reference sequence). Trimming shortened V by 2 bases and J by 3 bases, and 5 bases separated the two germline ends. The TCR comes from a man aged 30 to 45 in good health. The sequenced sample consisted of naive CD4+ T cells sorted from blood. Subset described: CD45RA+ positively selected. The chain recombines TRBV7-9 with TRBJ2-7; D ambiguous. The CDR3 spells CASSLRGYEQYF. CDR3 bases: TGTGCCAGCAGCTTAAGAGGCTACGAGCAGTACTTC.